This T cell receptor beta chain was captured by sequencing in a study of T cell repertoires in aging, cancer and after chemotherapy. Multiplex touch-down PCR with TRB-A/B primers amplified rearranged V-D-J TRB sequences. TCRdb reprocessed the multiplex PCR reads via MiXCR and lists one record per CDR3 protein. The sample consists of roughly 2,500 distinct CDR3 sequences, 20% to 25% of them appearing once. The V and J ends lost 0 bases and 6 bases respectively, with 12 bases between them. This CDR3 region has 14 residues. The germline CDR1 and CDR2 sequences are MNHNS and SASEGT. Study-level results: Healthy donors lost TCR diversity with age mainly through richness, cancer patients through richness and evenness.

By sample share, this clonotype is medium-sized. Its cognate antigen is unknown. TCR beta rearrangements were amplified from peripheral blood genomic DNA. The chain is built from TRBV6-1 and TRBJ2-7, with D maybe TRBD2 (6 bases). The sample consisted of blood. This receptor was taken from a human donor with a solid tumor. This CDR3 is CASSEARRGGEQYF. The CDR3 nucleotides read TGTGCCAGCAGTGAAGCGAGGAGGGGAGGCGAGCAGTACTTC.